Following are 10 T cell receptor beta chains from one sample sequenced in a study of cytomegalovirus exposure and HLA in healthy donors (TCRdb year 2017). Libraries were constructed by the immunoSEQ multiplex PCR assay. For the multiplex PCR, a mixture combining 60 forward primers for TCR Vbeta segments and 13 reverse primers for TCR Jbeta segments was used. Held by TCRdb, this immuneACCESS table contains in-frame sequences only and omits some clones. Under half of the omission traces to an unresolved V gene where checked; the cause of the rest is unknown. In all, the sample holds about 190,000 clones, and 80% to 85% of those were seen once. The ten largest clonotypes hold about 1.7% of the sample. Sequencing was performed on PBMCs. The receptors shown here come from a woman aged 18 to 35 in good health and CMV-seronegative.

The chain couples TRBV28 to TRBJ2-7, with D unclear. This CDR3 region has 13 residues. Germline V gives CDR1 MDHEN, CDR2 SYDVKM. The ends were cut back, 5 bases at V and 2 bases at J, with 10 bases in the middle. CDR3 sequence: CASSPGVPYEQYF. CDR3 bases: TGTGCCAGCAGTCCCGGTGTCCCCTACGAGCAGTACTTC.

The CDR3: CASSWTSAYNEQFF. In DNA, the CDR3 is TGTGCCAGCAGTTGGACTAGCGCCTACAATGAGCAGTTCTTC. The V gene is TRBV6-5, the J gene TRBJ2-1; 9 bases match TRBD2. The CDR3 runs 14 residues. J gave up 2 bases and V 4 bases, and 0 bases lay outside the gene matches. In germline, CDR1 is MNHEY, CDR2 SVGAGI.

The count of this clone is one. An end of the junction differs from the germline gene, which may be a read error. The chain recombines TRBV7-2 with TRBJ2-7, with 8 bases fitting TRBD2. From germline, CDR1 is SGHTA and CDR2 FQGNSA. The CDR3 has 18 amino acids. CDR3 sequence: CASSVAGQSDPLAYEQYF. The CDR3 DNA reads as TGTGCCAGCAGCGTAGCGGGACAATCGGATCCTTTGGCCTACGAGCAGTACTTC.

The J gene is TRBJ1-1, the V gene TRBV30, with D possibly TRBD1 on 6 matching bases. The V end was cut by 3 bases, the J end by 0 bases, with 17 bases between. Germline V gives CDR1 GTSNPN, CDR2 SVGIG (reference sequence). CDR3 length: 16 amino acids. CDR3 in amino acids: CAWRSQGWKMNTEAFF. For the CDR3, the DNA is TGTGCCTGGAGGTCTCAGGGGTGGAAAATGAACACTGAAGCTTTCTTT.

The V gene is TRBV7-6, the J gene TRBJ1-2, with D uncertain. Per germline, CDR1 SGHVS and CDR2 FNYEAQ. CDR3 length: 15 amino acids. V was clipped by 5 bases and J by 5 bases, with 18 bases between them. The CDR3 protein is CASSPPWRAPYGYTF. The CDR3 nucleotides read TGTGCCAGCAGCCCCCCTTGGAGGGCCCCATATGGCTACACCTTC.

CDR3: CASSEAGTGNGYTF. The CDR3 DNA is TGTGCCAGCAGCGAGGCAGGGACAGGGAATGGCTACACCTTC. V usage is TRBV7-8 and J usage is TRBJ1-2; TRBD1 matches 9 bases. CDR1 is SGHVS, CDR2 FQNEAQ, per germline. V was pared by 5 bases and J by 6 bases, with 7 bases of the junction left unmatched. The CDR3 covers 14 residues.

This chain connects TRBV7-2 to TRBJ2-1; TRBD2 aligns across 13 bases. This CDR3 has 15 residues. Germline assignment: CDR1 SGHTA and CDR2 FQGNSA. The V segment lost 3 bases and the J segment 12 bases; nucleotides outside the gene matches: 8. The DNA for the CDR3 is TGTGCCAGCAGCTTGGGGAGGACTAGCGGGAGTTGGCAGTTCTTC. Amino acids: CASSLGRTSGSWQFF.

This CDR3 reads CASSPPTGSDTQYF. CDR3 coding DNA: TGTGCCAGCTCACCACCTACAGGGTCAGATACGCAGTATTTT. The chain has TRBV18 and TRBJ2-3, with D possibly TRBD1 on 6 matching bases. Germline V lookup: CDR1 KGHSH, CDR2 LQKENI. Between the trimmed V and J ends, which lost 0 bases and 4 bases, there was a span of 8 bases. This CDR3 spans 14 amino acids.

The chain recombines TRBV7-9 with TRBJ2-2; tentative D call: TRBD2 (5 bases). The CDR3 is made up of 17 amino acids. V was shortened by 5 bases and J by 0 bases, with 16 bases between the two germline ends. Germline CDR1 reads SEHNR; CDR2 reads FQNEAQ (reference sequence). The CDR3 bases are TGTGCCAGCAGCATTCTTGTAGGCGGGCCGAACACCGGGGAGCTGTTTTTT. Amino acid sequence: CASSILVGGPNTGELFF.

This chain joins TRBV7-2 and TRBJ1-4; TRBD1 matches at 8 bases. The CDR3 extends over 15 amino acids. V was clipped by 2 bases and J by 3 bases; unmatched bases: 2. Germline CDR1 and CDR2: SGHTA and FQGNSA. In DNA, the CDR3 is TGTGCCAGCAGCTTACAGGGGGCGGCTAATGAAAAACTGTTTTTT. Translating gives CASSLQGAANEKLFF.